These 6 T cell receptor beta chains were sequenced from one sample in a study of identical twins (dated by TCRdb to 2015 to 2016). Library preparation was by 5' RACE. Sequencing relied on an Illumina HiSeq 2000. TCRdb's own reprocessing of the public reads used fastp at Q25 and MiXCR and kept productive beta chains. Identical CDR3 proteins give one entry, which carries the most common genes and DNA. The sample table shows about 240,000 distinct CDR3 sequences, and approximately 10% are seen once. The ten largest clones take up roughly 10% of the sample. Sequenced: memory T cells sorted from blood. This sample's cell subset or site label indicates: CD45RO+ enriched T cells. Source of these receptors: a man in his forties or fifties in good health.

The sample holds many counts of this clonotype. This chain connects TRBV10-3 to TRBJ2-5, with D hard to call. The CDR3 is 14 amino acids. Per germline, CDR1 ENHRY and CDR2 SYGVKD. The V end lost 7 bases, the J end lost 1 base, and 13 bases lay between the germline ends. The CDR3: CAIKNNGPQETQYF. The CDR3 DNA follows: TGTGCCATCAAAAATAATGGTCCCCAAGAGACCCAGTACTTC.

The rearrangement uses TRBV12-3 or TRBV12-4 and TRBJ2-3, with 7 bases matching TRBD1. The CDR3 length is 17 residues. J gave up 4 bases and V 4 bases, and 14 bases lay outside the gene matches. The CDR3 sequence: CASSSLPGQRGADTQYF. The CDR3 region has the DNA TGTGCCAGCAGTTCGCTCCCGGGACAGCGCGGAGCAGATACGCAGTATTTT.

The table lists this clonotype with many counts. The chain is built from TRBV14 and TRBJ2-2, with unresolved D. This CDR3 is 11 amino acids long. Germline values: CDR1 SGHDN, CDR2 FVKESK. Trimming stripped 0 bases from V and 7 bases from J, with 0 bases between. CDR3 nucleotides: TGTGCCAGCAGCCAAGACGGGGAGCTGTTTTTT. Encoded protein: CASSQDGELFF.

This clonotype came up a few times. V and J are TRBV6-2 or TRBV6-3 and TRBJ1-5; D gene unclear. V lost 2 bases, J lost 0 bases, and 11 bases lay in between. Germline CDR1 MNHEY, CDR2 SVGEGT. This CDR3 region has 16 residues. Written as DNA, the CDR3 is TGTGCCAGCAGTTACACCTGGACGGATAGCAATCAGCCCCAGCATTTT. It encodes CASSYTWTDSNQPQHF.

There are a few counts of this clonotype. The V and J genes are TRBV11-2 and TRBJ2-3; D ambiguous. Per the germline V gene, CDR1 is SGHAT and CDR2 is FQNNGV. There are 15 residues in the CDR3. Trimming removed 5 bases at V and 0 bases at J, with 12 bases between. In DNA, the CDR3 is TGTGCCAGCAGCCGGAAGAGCTTTAGCACAGATACGCAGTATTTT. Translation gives CASSRKSFSTDTQYF.

CDR3 sequence: CASSQDLGGFYGYTF. The CDR3, as DNA: TGCGCCAGCAGCCAAGATCTAGGGGGTTTTTATGGCTACACCTTC. The chain has TRBV4-3 and TRBJ1-2; a possible D gene is TRBD1 (6 bases). The germline CDR1 and CDR2 sequences are LGHNA and YSLEER. The CDR3 loop spans 15 amino acids. Trimming left V 0 bases short and J 5 bases short, with 13 bases between.